This T cell receptor beta chain was sequenced in a study of blood T cells in healthy people across ages. Background on the study: Capture by template switching was about one barcoded beta molecule per two T cells.

As regards this clonotype: Its antigen is unknown.

Primed by a sample-barcoded 5' primer and a J-beta primer mix, a second PCR proceeded for roughly 7 to 12 cycles. The authors tagged each cDNA molecule using a template-switch adaptor with 12 random nucleotides. TCRdb re-called the 5' RACE reads through MiXCR, storing one row per CDR3 protein. The sample has around 1,000,000 distinct CDR3 sequences; roughly two fifths are singletons. The study's findings and limits: The study lacked donor CMV status, which possibly confounded expanded clonotype changes.

V dropped 0 bases and J dropped 7 bases, with 7 bases sitting between them. Germline lookup yields CDR1 LGHNA and CDR2 YSLEER. This CDR3 is 12 amino acids long. This sequence joins TRBV4-3 and TRBJ2-7; D remains ambiguous. The sequence derives from a man younger than 30 in good health. Sequenced: blood. CDR3 sequence (DNA): TGCGCCAGCAGCCAAGATACGGGTGAGCAGTACTTC. It yields the protein CASSQDTGEQYF.